Below, 26 T cell receptor beta chains from the same sample are listed, as sequenced in a study of vaccination and CD4 T cells after COVID-19. Sequencing of the DNA from cultured CD4+ T cells was carried out with the Oncomine TCR Beta short-read assay. TCRdb reprocessed the PCR reads via MiXCR and lists one record per CDR3 protein. The sample lists approximately 27,000 distinct CDR3 sequences; around 33% were seen once. Time point noted: late sampling 161 to 241 days after vaccination in three convalescent patients. Treatment denoted: roughly ten-day PBMC culture with coronavirus spike peptide pools or control peptides (ViraFEST assay). Their recognized antigens are unknown. Sample: CD4+ T cells from blood, cultured in vitro, taken about 7 months after SARS-CoV-2 vaccination. The receptors shown here come from a human donor who had recovered from COVID-19.

The sample holds a few counts of this clonotype. The V call is TRBV20-1, the J call TRBJ2-5; TRBD1 matches at 7 bases. There are 15 residues in the CDR3. Germline CDR1 and CDR2: DFQATT and SNEGSKA (reference sequence). V dropped 6 bases and J dropped 2; count of bases not matched to a gene: 12. The CDR3: CSAVGGRGLQETQYF. DNA for the CDR3: TGCAGTGCCGTAGGTGGTAGGGGGCTTCAAGAGACCCAGTACTTC.

CDR3 region: CASSSLAGGPVPFF. Here the CDR3 DNA reads TGTGCCAGCAGTTCGCTAGCGGGAGGGCCTGTCCCGTTCTTC. V usage is TRBV27 and J usage is TRBJ2-1, with 12 bases matching TRBD2. J lost 15 bases, V lost 4 bases, and 10 bases had no gene match. The CDR3 is 14 amino acids. Germline-derived CDR1 and CDR2 are MNHEY and SMNVEV (reference sequence).

This clonotype has a handful of counts. J is TRBJ1-1 and V is TRBV20-1; 7 bases fit TRBD1. Germline trimming cut 5 bases from V and 0 bases from J; bases unmatched to any gene: 6. The CDR3 spans 14 residues. Germline-derived CDR1 and CDR2 are DFQATT and SNEGSKA (reference sequence). This CDR3 is CSAPRTGMNTEAFF. As DNA, the CDR3 is TGCAGTGCTCCCCGGACAGGAATGAACACTGAAGCTTTCTTT.

J is TRBJ2-7 and V is TRBV20-1; no clear D. This CDR3 comprises 15 residues. The germline V gene encodes CDR1 DFQATT and CDR2 SNEGSKA (reference sequence). Trimming removed 7 bases from V and 0 bases from J, with 19 bases in between. CDR3 loop: CSVNRAATVSYEQYF. CDR3 in DNA: TGCAGTGTTAATAGGGCAGCGACTGTCTCCTACGAGCAGTACTTC.

This chain links TRBV20-1 with TRBJ2-2, with D perhaps matching TRBD2 (6 bases). The CDR3 loop spans 14 amino acids. Per the germline V gene, CDR1 is DFQATT and CDR2 is SNEGSKA (reference sequence). Trimming removed 3 bases from V and 1 base from J, with 9 bases in between. CDR3 sequence reads: CSASLSGNTGELFF. The CDR3 coding sequence is TGCAGTGCTAGCCTTAGCGGGAACACCGGGGAGCTGTTTTTT.

This clonotype came up a few times. The genes are TRBV7-3 and TRBJ2-1; 8 nucleotides align to TRBD2. The length of the CDR3 is 15 residues. Germline loops: CDR1 SGHTA, CDR2 FQGTGA. Unmatched junction bases numbered 8, after V lost 2 bases and J lost 8 bases. CDR3 sequence (DNA): TGTGCCAGCAGCTTACCAGCGGGAGATTTACATGAGCAGTTCTTC. Amino acid sequence: CASSLPAGDLHEQFF.

This chain joins TRBV6-1 and TRBJ1-2, with D hard to call. V lost 2 bases and J 6 bases, leaving 7 bases between the germline ends. Germline-derived CDR1 and CDR2 are MNHNS and SASEGT. The CDR3 is made up of 12 amino acids. The CDR3 DNA is TGTGCCAGCAGTGAACTCCTGGATGGCTACACCTTC. Protein product: CASSELLDGYTF.

The rearrangement links TRBV5-5 to TRBJ1-3, with D possibly matching TRBD1 (5 bases). V was clipped by 4 bases and J by 0 bases, with 14 bases between them. Germline CDR1 and CDR2: SGHKS and YYEKEE (reference sequence). There are 16 residues in the CDR3. The CDR3 region is CASSHGGSDSGNTIYF. CDR3 bases: TGTGCCAGCAGCCACGGGGGATCTGACTCTGGAAACACCATATATTTT.

This clonotype was counted a few times. CDR3 DNA sequence: TGTGCCAGCAGCGTACAGGGTTACACCGGGGAGCTGTTTTTT. Its translation: CASSVQGYTGELFF. The chain links TRBV7-2 to TRBJ2-2, with a tentative D call TRBD1 (6 bases). Trimming left V 5 bases short and J 3 bases short, with 10 bases between. The CDR3 is 14 residues long. Germline CDR1 and CDR2: SGHTA and FQGNSA.

The chain carries TRBV12-3 or TRBV12-4 and TRBJ1-2; 8 bases align to TRBD1. Trimming cost V 6 bases and J 8 bases; bases outside gene matches: 14. This CDR3 has 15 residues. The CDR3 DNA reads TGTGCCAGCAGCTTTGGACAGGGAAGGATAGCGGGCTACACCTTC. Protein product: CASSFGQGRIAGYTF.

The chain links TRBV7-8 to TRBJ2-3, with 7 bases fitting TRBD2. The germline CDR1 and CDR2 sequences are SGHVS and FQNEAQ. Unmatched junction bases numbered 7, after V lost 3 bases and J lost 4 bases. The CDR3 extends over 15 amino acids. CDR3 sequence: CASSLRELKADTQYF. The CDR3 DNA reads as TGTGCCAGCAGCTTGCGGGAGTTGAAGGCAGATACGCAGTATTTT.

This clonotype was counted only a few times. CDR3 protein: CSAMLAERPNTQYF. CDR3 bases: TGCAGTGCTATGCTAGCGGAGCGACCAAATACGCAGTATTTT. The chain is built from TRBV20-1 and TRBJ2-3, with 7 bases matching TRBD2. Germline CDR1 and CDR2: DFQATT and SNEGSKA (reference sequence). J was trimmed by 7 bases and V by 4 bases; bases with no gene match: 11. This CDR3 region has 14 residues.

In this sample, this clonotype turned up a few times. The rearrangement uses TRBV27 and TRBJ2-5; D gene uncertain. The V gene lost 0 bases and the J gene lost 1 base, with 3 bases spanning the gap. CDR1 and CDR2 from the germline V gene are MNHEY and SMNVEV (reference sequence). The CDR3 has 13 residues. The CDR3 here is CASSLSFQETQYF. The CDR3 nucleotides are TGTGCCAGCAGTTTATCCTTCCAAGAGACCCAGTACTTC.

The genes are TRBV27 and TRBJ2-3; D possibly corresponds to TRBD2 (5 bases). This CDR3 region has 18 residues. V dropped 1 base and J dropped 2 bases, with 19 bases sitting between them. The germline V gene encodes CDR1 MNHEY and CDR2 SMNVEV (reference sequence). CDR3 bases: TGTGCCAGCAGTTTATTCGAGGGTGGGCGTCTAATCACAGATACGCAGTATTTT. As protein: CASSLFEGGRLITDTQYF.

In its sample, this clonotype is medium-sized. The V gene is TRBV27, the J gene TRBJ1-6; a weak D match, TRBD1 (5 bases). The V end lost 4 bases, the J end lost 10 bases, and 14 bases lay between the germline ends. The CDR3 runs to 14 residues. Germline V gives CDR1 MNHEY, CDR2 SMNVEV (reference sequence). CDR3 nucleotides: TGTGCCAGCAGTTCCGGGTTGGCAGGGTCACCCCTCCACTTT. It specifies CASSSGLAGSPLHF.

V is TRBV28 and J is TRBJ2-4; 9 bases are shared with TRBD2. CDR1 MDHEN and CDR2 SYDVKM come from the germline V gene. The CDR3 spans 14 residues. With V trimmed by 10 bases and J by 3 bases, 7 bases remained unmatched. CDR3 DNA sequence: TGTGCCACCCACCCTAGCGGGGTCAAAAACATTCAGTACTTC. Translating gives CATHPSGVKNIQYF.

This clonotype was counted between two and nine times. The J gene is TRBJ1-5, the V gene TRBV5-1; 7 positions match TRBD1. V was clipped by 5 bases and J by 4 bases; unmatched bases: 9. CDR3 size: 15 residues. Per germline, CDR1 SGHRS and CDR2 YFSETQ. The CDR3 reads CASSAEGAGNQPQHF. DNA for the CDR3: TGCGCCAGCAGTGCAGAGGGGGCTGGGAATCAGCCCCAGCATTTT.

The chain uses TRBV7-8 and TRBJ2-1, with a possible D match to TRBD2 (6 bases). Germline CDR1 SGHVS, CDR2 FQNEAQ. This CDR3 is 14 amino acids long. Trimming removed 5 bases at V and 8 bases at J, with 16 bases between. This CDR3 is CASSPPGLRDEQFF. CDR3 nucleotides: TGTGCCAGCAGCCCTCCGGGACTGAGGGATGAGCAGTTCTTC.

Sample share makes this clonotype medium-sized. The chain uses TRBV27 and TRBJ1-1; maybe TRBD1 (6 bases). This CDR3 is built from 14 residues. Germline loops: CDR1 MNHEY, CDR2 SMNVEV (reference sequence). Trimming pared 6 bases from V and 0 bases from J, leaving 11 bases between. The CDR3 DNA sequence: TGTGCCAGCAGCACGGACAGAATGAACACTGAAGCTTTCTTT. Translating gives CASSTDRMNTEAFF.

This clonotype was observed once. CDR3 residues: CATGRPSLREQYF. In DNA form, the CDR3 reads TGTGCCACCGGCCGTCCCTCCCTCCGGGAGCAGTACTTC. The V call is TRBV15, the J call TRBJ2-7, with D uncertain. The CDR3 has 13 amino acids. The V gene's germline CDR1 is LNHNV and CDR2 YYDKDF (reference sequence). V shed 8 bases and J shed 7 bases, with 18 bases lying between them.

V is TRBV6-1 and J is TRBJ2-1, with a tentative D call TRBD2 (5 bases). V gave up 6 bases and J gave up 3 bases, with 12 bases separating them. The CDR3 loop spans 14 amino acids. Germline CDR1 MNHNS, CDR2 SASEGT. CDR3 in amino acids: CASRDDTSYNEQFF. CDR3 nucleotides: TGTGCCAGCAGGGACGATACTAGCTACAATGAGCAGTTCTTC.

This chain uses TRBV4-1 with TRBJ2-3; TRBD2 agrees at 9 bases. CDR3 size: 16 residues. Germline V gene sequence: CDR1 MGHRA, CDR2 YSYEKL. Trimming at V came to 3 bases and at J to 3 bases, leaving 7 bases not matched to a gene. The CDR3 sequence is CASSQVVAGATDTQYF. In DNA form, the CDR3 reads TGCGCCAGCAGCCAGGTAGTAGCGGGGGCGACAGATACGCAGTATTTT.

The chain recombines TRBV20-1 with TRBJ2-1, with 12 bases aligning to TRBD2. V shed 0 bases, J shed 6 bases, and the junction held 3 bases outside the gene matches. The CDR3 runs 15 residues. Per the germline V gene, CDR1 is DFQATT and CDR2 is SNEGSKA (reference sequence). DNA for the CDR3: TGCAGTGCTAGAGATTCGACTAGCGGGAGCAATGAGCAGTTCTTC. The encoded protein is CSARDSTSGSNEQFF.

This chain uses TRBV7-2 with TRBJ2-5, with a possible D match to TRBD1 (6 bases). Germline CDR1 SGHTA, CDR2 FQGNSA. CDR3 size: 15 residues. Trimming shortened V by 1 base and J by 7 bases, and 16 bases separated the two germline ends. CDR3 protein: CASSLVTRGHATQYF. CDR3 nucleotides: TGTGCCAGCAGCTTAGTAACCAGGGGCCATGCGACCCAGTACTTC.

The J gene is TRBJ1-1, the V gene TRBV29-1; D is unclear. Germline CDR1 reads SQVTM; CDR2 reads ANQGSEA. Deletions cut 8 bases from V and 0 bases from J, with 16 bases between. This CDR3 spans 14 amino acids. CDR3 nucleotide sequence: TGCAGCCTCGTTAGAGCAGACCTGAACACTGAAGCTTTCTTT. Translation gives CSLVRADLNTEAFF.

The J gene is TRBJ1-1, the V gene TRBV12-3 or TRBV12-4, with 7 nucleotides matching TRBD1. The junction had 8 bases not matched to a gene; V was cut back by 3 bases and J by 1 base. CDR3 length equals 16 residues. The CDR3 sequence: CASSLGARDRNTEAFF. In DNA form, the CDR3 reads TGTGCCAGCAGTTTGGGGGCCCGGGACAGGAACACTGAAGCTTTCTTT.